These 9 T cell receptor beta chains share one sample of origin, sequenced in a study of T cell clonality in common variable immunodeficiency. TCRdb keeps only in-frame clones here, not all; method: immunoSEQ multiplex PCR. The specimen has tens of thousands of clones, none found just once. The sequenced sample was peripheral blood mononuclear cells. These receptors all stem from a person aged 18 to 70 in good health.

This clone has ten or more counts. The read ends 3 residues before the CDR3 terminus; that terminus is restored from the germline J gene. The chain combines TRBV20-1 with TRBJ2-1; 15 bases line up with TRBD2. The V and J ends lost 0 bases and 0 bases, in that order; junction bases with no gene match: 6. The CDR3 is 19 amino acids. Germline CDR1 and CDR2: DFQATT and SNEGSKA (reference sequence). The CDR3 loop is CSARDQRGLAGGSYNEQFF. The part of the CDR3 DNA that was read is TGCAGTGCTAGAGATCAACGGGGACTAGCGGGAGGCTCCTACAATGAG.

This clone has ten or more counts. The read finishes 3 residues shy of the CDR3 end, and the germline J gene is used to complete it. V is TRBV7-9 and J is TRBJ2-7, with D unclear. The V end was cut by 2 bases, the J end by 1 base, with 12 bases between. This CDR3 is built from 15 residues. Germline loops: CDR1 SEHNR, CDR2 FQNEAQ (reference sequence). The CDR3 bases that were read are TGTGCCAGCAGCTTACCCCCGGGTCCTTCCTACGAG. Encoded protein: CASSLPPGPSYE. The entire CDR3 protein reads CASSLPPGPSYEQYF.

This clone was counted at least ten times. The missing CDR3 end, 3 residues past where the read stops, is filled in from the germline J gene. V is TRBV19 and J is TRBJ2-1, with D hard to call. The V gene's germline CDR1 is LNHDA and CDR2 SQIVND (reference sequence). The CDR3 is 11 amino acids. The germline V and J ends were trimmed by 4 bases and 9 bases, with 7 bases remaining between them. The CDR3 DNA, read in part, is TGTGCCAGTAGTACCCAAGCTGAG. As protein: CASSTQAE. The complete CDR3 protein is CASSTQAEQFF.

This clone was seen at least ten times. The junction does not match germline at one end; this may be a read error. Coverage ceases 3 residues before the CDR3 finishes, and the germline J gene fills in the end. The chain joins TRBV27 to TRBJ1-1; weak D call: TRBD1 (6 bases). Germline V CDR1 and CDR2: MNHEY, SMNVEV (reference sequence). The CDR3 length is 14 residues. Incomplete CDR3 DNA: TGTGCCAGCAGGTTATACAGGGAGAACACTGAA. Translation gives CASRLYRENTE. The full-length CDR3 reads as CASRLYRENTEAFF.

This clone has ten or more counts. Read data end 3 residues before the CDR3 end; the end is taken from the germline J gene. V is TRBV5-4 and J is TRBJ2-1, with TRBD2 matching over 8 bases. CDR1 and CDR2 (germline): SGHNT, YYREEE (reference sequence). V lost 2 bases, J lost 7 bases, and 5 bases stayed unmatched. The CDR3 has 14 amino acids. CDR3 protein: CASSLWQRGNEQFF. Incomplete CDR3 DNA: TGTGCCAGCAGCTTATGGCAGCGGGGGAATGAG.

Remarks on this clone: The read gets to within 3 residues of the CDR3 end, and the germline J gene fills in the rest. The chain has TRBV7-7 and TRBJ2-3, with D possibly being TRBD1 or TRBD2 (6 bases each). The CDR3 totals 15 residues. Germline loops: CDR1 SSHAT, CDR2 FNYEAQ (reference sequence). The CDR3 loop is CASGLGASSTDTQYF. CDR3 DNA, as far as it was read: TGTGCTAGCGGCTTGGGGGCTTCTAGCACAGATACG.

This clone was observed at least ten times. The read is 3 residues too short to cover the CDR3 end, so that end is filled in from the germline J gene. The chain is built from TRBV11-2 and TRBJ2-7; D possibly corresponds to TRBD1 (5 bases). Trimming removed 2 bases from V and 3 bases from J, with 11 bases in between. This CDR3 spans 14 amino acids. Germline loops: CDR1 SGHAT, CDR2 FQNNGV. The sequenced CDR3 bases are TGTGCCAGCAGCTTAACCGACAGAGGCTACGAG. It yields the protein CASSLTDRGYE. The full CDR3 reads CASSLTDRGYEQYF.

This clone was seen ten or more times. The CDR3 end lies 3 residues beyond the end of the read and is filled in from the germline J gene. The chain combines TRBV5-8 with TRBJ2-5; 7 positions match TRBD1. Germline-derived CDR1 and CDR2 are SGHTS and YDEGEE. V shed 2 bases, J shed 1 base, and the junction held 5 bases outside the gene matches. The CDR3 has 15 residues. Here the CDR3 reads CASSLYRGPQETQYF. The DNA read from the CDR3 is TGTGCCAGCAGCTTATACAGGGGACCCCAAGAGACC.

This clone was picked up many times. The CDR3 goes on 3 residues after the read ends, and that part is filled in from the germline J gene. The chain links TRBV28 to TRBJ1-1, with TRBD1 identical over 9 bases. CDR3 length equals 13 residues. Germline values: CDR1 MDHEN, CDR2 SYDVKM. The CDR3 sequence: CASSTGQGLEAFF. Partial CDR3 DNA: TGTGCCAGCAGTACGGGACAGGGCTTAGAA.